This T cell receptor (beta chain) originates from a study of cytomegalovirus exposure and HLA in healthy donors. The length of the CDR3 is 13 residues. V was shortened by 7 bases and J by 0 bases, with 11 bases between the two germline ends. From germline, CDR1 is SGHNT and CDR2 YYREEE (reference sequence). Vbeta (60) and Jbeta (13) primers were used in the PCR. Repertoires were generated with immunoSEQ multiplex PCR, while TCRdb's copy carries only in-frame clones and drops some. The repertoire holds approximately 78,000 clones, with 84% as singletons. Material: PBMCs. This chain joins TRBV5-4 and TRBJ2-7, with D unresolved. The clonotype was recovered from a woman between 45 and 60 years old in good health and CMV-seronegative. As DNA, the CDR3 is TGTGCCAGCCATGCTAGTAGCTCCTACGAGCAGTACTTC. As protein: CASHASSSYEQYF.